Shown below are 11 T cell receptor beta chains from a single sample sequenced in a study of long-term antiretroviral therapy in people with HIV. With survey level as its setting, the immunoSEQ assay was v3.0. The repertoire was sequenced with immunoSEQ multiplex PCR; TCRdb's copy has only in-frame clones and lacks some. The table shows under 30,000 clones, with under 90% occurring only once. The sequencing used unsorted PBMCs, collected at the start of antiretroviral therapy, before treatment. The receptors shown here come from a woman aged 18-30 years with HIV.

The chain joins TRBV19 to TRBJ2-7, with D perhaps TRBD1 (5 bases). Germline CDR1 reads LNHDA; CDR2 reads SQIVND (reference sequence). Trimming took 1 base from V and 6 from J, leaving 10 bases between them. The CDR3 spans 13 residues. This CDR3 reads CASSIGRAGEQYF. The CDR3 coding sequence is TGTGCCAGTAGTATAGGCAGGGCCGGCGAGCAGTACTTC.

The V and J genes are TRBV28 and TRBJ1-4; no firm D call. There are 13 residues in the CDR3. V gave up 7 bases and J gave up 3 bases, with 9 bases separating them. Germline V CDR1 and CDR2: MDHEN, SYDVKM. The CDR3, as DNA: TGTGCCAGCAAGGAAGGGCCTAATGAAAAACTGTTTTTT. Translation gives CASKEGPNEKLFF.

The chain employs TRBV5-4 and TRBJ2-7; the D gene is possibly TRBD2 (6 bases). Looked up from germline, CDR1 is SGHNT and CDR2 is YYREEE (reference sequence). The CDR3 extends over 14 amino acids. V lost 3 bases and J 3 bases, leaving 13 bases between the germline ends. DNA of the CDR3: TGTGCCAGCAGCTGGAGCGGGCAGGGCTACGAGCAGTACTTC. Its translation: CASSWSGQGYEQYF.

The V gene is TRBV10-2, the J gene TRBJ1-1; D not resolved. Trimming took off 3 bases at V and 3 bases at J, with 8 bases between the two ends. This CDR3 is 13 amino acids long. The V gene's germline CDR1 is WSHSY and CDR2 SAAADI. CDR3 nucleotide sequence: TGCGCCAGCAGTGACAACAGTTACACTGAAGCTTTCTTT. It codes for CASSDNSYTEAFF.

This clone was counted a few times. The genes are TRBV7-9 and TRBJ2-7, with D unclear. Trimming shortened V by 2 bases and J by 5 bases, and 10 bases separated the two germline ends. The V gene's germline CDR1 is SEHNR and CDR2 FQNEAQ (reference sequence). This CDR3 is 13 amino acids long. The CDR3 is CASSLSLYDEQYF. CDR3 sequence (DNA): TGTGCCAGCAGCTTATCGCTTTACGACGAGCAGTACTTC.

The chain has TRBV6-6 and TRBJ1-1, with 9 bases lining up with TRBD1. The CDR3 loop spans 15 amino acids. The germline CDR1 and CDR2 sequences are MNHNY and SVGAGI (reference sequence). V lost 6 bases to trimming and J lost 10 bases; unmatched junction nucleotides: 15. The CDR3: CASSSPGQGGKVAFF. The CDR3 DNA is TGTGCCAGCAGCAGTCCGGGACAGGGAGGTAAGGTAGCTTTCTTT.

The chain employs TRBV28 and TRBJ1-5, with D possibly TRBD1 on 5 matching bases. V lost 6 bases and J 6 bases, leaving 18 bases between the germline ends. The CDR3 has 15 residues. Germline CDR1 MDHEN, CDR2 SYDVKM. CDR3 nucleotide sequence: TGTGCCAGCAGCTTCTTTGACAGTCCGACTCAGCCCCAGCATTTT. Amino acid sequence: CASSFFDSPTQPQHF. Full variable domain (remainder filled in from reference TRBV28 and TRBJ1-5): DVKVTQSSRYLVKRTGEKVFLECVQDMDHENMFWYRQDPGLGLRLIYFSYDVKMKEKGDIPEGYSVSREKKERFSLILESASTNQTSMYLCASSFFDSPTQPQHFGDGTRLSIL.

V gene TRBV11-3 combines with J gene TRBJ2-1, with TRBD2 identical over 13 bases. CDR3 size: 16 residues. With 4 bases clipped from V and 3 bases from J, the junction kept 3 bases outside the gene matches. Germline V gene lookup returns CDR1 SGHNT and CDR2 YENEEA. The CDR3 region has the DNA TGTGCCAGCAGCTCGCGGACTAGCGGGAGCTACAATGAGCAGTTCTTC. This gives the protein CASSSRTSGSYNEQFF.

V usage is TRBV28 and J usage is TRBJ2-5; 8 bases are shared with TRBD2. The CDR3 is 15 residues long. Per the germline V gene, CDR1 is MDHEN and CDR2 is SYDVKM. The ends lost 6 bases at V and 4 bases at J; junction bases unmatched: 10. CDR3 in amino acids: CASRTTGGRTETQYF. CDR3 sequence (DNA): TGTGCCAGCAGGACGACGGGGGGGAGGACAGAGACCCAGTACTTC.

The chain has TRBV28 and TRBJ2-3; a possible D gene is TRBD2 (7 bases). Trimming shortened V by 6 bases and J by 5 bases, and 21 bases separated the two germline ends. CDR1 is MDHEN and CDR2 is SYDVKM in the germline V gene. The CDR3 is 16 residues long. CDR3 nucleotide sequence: TGTGCCAGCAGCTCTAATAGGGGGAGGGGAGAAGATACGCAGTATTTT. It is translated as CASSSNRGRGEDTQYF.

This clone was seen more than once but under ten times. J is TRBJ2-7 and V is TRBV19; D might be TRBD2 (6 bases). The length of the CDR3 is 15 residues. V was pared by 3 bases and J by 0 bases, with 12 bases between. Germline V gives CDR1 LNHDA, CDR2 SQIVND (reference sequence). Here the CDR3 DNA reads TGTGCCAGTAGTATCAGGACGGACTACTCCTACGAGCAGTACTTC. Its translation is CASSIRTDYSYEQYF.